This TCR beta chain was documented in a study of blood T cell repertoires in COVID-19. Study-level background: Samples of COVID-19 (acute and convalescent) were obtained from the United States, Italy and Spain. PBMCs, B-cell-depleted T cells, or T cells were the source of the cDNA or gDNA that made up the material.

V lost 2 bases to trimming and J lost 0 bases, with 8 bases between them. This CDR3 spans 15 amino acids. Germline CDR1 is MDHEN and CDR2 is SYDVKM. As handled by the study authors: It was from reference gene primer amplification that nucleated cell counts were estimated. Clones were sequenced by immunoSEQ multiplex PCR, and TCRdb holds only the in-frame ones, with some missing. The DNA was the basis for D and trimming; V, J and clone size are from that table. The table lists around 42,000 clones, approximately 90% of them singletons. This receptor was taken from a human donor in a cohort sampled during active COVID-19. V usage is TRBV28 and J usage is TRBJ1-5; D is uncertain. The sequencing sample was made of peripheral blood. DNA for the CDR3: TGTGCCAGCAGTTTAGGAACGGGTAGCAATCAGCCCCAGCATTTT. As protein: CASSLGTGSNQPQHF.